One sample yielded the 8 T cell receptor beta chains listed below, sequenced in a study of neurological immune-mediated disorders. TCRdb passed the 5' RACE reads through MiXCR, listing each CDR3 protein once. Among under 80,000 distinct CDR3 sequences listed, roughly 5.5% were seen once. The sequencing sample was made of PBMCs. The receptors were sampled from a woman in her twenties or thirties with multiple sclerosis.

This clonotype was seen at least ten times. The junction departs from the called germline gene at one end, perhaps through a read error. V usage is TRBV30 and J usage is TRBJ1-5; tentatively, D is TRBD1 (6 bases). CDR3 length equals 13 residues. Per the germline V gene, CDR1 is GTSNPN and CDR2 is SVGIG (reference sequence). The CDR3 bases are TGTGCCTGGAGTGTACTGGGACAACAGCCCCAGAATTTT. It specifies CAWSVLGQQPQNF.

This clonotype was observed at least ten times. The CDR3 DNA is TGCGCCAGCAGCGGGGGTGGTAGGGATGAGCAGTTCTTC. Translating gives CASSGGGRDEQFF. The chain combines TRBV5-1 with TRBJ2-1; D is possibly TRBD1 or TRBD2 (5 bases each). Germline V gene data show CDR1 as SGHRS and CDR2 as YFSETQ. V was pared by 4 bases and J by 8 bases, with 13 bases between. This CDR3 is 13 amino acids long. The variable domain in full, with the rest retrieved from reference TRBV5-1 and TRBJ2-1, is KAGVTQTPRYLIKTRGQQVTLSCSPISGHRSVSWYQQTPGQGLQFLFEYFSETQRNKGNFPGRFSGRQFSNSRSEMNVSTLELGDSALYLCASSGGGRDEQFFGPGTRLTVL.

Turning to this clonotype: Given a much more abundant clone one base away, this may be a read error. CDR3 bases: TGCAGTGCTAGTAACTTTTTGAAGCACAATGAGCAGTTCTTC. It encodes CSASNFLKHNEQFF. This chain connects TRBV20-1 to TRBJ2-1, with D unclear. V was pared by 3 bases and J by 5 bases, with 14 bases between. Germline V gene data show CDR1 as DFQATT and CDR2 as SNEGSKA (reference sequence). This CDR3 region has 14 residues.

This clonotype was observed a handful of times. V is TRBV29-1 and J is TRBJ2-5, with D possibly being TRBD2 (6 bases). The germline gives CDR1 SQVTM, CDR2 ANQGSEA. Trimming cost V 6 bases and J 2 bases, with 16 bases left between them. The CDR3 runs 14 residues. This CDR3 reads CSVNGGAGQETQYF. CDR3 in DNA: TGCAGCGTAAACGGAGGGGCAGGGCAAGAGACCCAGTACTTC.

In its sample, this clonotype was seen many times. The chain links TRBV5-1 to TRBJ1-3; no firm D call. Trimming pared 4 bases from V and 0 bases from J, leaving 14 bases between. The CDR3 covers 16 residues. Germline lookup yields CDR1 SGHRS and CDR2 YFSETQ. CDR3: CASSLSSGISGNTIYF. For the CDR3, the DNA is TGCGCCAGCAGCCTATCATCCGGGATCTCTGGAAACACCATATATTTT.

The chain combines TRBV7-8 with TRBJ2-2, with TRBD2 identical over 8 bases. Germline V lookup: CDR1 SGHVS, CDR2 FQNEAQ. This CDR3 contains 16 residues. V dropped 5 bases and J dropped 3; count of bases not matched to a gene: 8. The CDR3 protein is CASSPMRGAHTGELFF. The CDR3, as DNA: TGTGCCAGCAGCCCGATGCGGGGGGCTCACACCGGGGAGCTGTTTTTT.

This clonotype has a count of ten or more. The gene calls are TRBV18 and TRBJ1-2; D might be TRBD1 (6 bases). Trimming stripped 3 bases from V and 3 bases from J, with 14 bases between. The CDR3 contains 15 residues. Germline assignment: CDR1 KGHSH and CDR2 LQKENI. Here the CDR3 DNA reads TGTGCCAGCTCACCGGAGGCGGGGGGCCACTATGGCTACACCTTC. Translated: CASSPEAGGHYGYTF.

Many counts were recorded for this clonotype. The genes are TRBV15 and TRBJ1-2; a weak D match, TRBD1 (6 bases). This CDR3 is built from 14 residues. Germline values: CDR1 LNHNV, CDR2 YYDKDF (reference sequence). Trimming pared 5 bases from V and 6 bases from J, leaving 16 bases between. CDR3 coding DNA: TGTGCCACCAGCGGGTTTACAGGGATTAATGGCTACACCTTC. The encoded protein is CATSGFTGINGYTF.